These T cell receptor beta chains were read from a single sample in a study of cytomegalovirus exposure and HLA in healthy donors. Method: immunoSEQ multiplex PCR; TCRdb's copy keeps in-frame clones and lacks some. The sample has some 130,000 clones, around 80% seen once. Specimen: PBMCs. The receptors shown here come from a woman aged 40-49 years in good health and CMV-seronegative. CDR3s include the opening cysteine and the closing phenylalanine or tryptophan. The order of the fields is V gene, clone size, D gene, J gene, CDR3 protein, CDR3 DNA. D genes are given only for firm matches. Rows give clone size only sometimes, using once, few, many, or a class for an expanded clone.

V gene: TRBV5-1; clone size: -; D gene: TRBD2; J gene: TRBJ2-7; CDR3 protein: CASSLGPGGISYEQYF; CDR3 DNA: TGCGCCAGCAGCTTGGGACCGGGGGGGATCTCCTACGAGCAGTACTTC
V gene: TRBV11-3; clone size: -; D gene: -; J gene: TRBJ1-3; CDR3 protein: CASSVNGGNTIYF; CDR3 DNA: TGTGCCAGCAGCGTAAACGGTGGAAACACCATATATTTT
V gene: TRBV6-4; clone size: -; D gene: -; J gene: TRBJ2-2; CDR3 protein: CASSGTQGGELFF; CDR3 DNA: TGTGCCAGCAGCGGGACTCAGGGCGGGGAGCTGTTTTTT
V gene: TRBV7-2; clone size: -; D gene: TRBD2; J gene: TRBJ2-7; CDR3 protein: CASSLEAAGGPREQYF; CDR3 DNA: TGTGCCAGCAGCTTAGAGGCGGCGGGGGGGCCGCGGGAGCAGTACTTC
V gene: TRBV11-2; clone size: -; D gene: -; J gene: TRBJ2-1; CDR3 protein: CASSLIEEQFF; CDR3 DNA: TGTGCCAGCAGCTTAATCGAGGAGCAGTTCTTC
V gene: TRBV7-2; clone size: -; D gene: TRBD1; J gene: TRBJ1-2; CDR3 protein: CASSLGRHRGGYGYTF; CDR3 DNA: TGTGCCAGCAGCTTAGGACGGCACAGGGGCGGCTATGGCTACACCTTC
V gene: TRBV6-5; clone size: -; D gene: -; J gene: TRBJ2-7; CDR3 protein: CASKNLGPGNEQYF; CDR3 DNA: TGTGCCAGCAAGAACCTGGGTCCAGGGAACGAGCAGTACTTC
V gene: TRBV5-4; clone size: -; D gene: -; J gene: TRBJ2-2; CDR3 protein: CAISRQIVPGELFF; CDR3 DNA: TGTGCCATCTCCCGACAGATAGTACCCGGGGAGCTGTTTTTT
V gene: TRBV7-9; clone size: -; D gene: TRBD2; J gene: TRBJ2-4; CDR3 protein: CATGLAGDSQYF; CDR3 DNA: TGTGCCACAGGACTAGCGGGAGACAGTCAGTACTTC
V gene: TRBV30; clone size: -; D gene: TRBD1; J gene: TRBJ1-5; CDR3 protein: CAWRTGGSNQPQHF; CDR3 DNA: TGTGCCTGGAGGACAGGGGGAAGCAATCAGCCCCAGCATTTT
V gene: TRBV29-1; clone size: -; D gene: TRBD2; J gene: TRBJ2-1; CDR3 protein: CSVTPISGRVGNEQFF; CDR3 DNA: TGCAGCGTAACCCCCATTAGCGGGAGGGTCGGCAATGAGCAGTTCTTC
V gene: TRBV4-2; clone size: once; D gene: TRBD2; J gene: TRBJ2-3; CDR3 protein: CASSQGRRGLAETTDTQYF; CDR3 DNA: TGTGCCAGCAGCCAAGGTCGGAGGGGACTAGCGGAGACCACAGATACGCAGTATTTT
V gene: TRBV11-1; clone size: -; D gene: -; J gene: TRBJ2-6; CDR3 protein: CASRGLASGANGLTF; CDR3 DNA: TGTGCCAGCAGGGGACTGGCTTCTGGGGCCAACGGCCTGACTTTC
V gene: TRBV7-2; clone size: -; D gene: TRBD1; J gene: TRBJ1-1; CDR3 protein: CASSLNRGVRGTFF; CDR3 DNA: TGTGCCAGCAGCCTTAACAGGGGCGTGAGGGGAACTTTCTTT
V gene: TRBV28; clone size: few; D gene: TRBD1; J gene: TRBJ1-4; CDR3 protein: CASSLPGQGAATNEKLFF; CDR3 DNA: TGTGCCAGCAGCCTACCTGGGCAGGGGGCTGCAACTAATGAAAAACTGTTTTTT
V gene: TRBV11-2; clone size: once; D gene: -; J gene: TRBJ1-6; CDR3 protein: CASSLDRTLSPLHF; CDR3 DNA: TGTGCCAGCAGCTTAGATCGGACTTTATCACCCCTCCACTTT
V gene: TRBV5-1; clone size: -; D gene: TRBD1; J gene: TRBJ2-2; CDR3 protein: CASSYGQGMDTGELFF; CDR3 DNA: TGCGCCAGCAGCTACGGACAGGGTATGGACACCGGGGAGCTGTTTTTT